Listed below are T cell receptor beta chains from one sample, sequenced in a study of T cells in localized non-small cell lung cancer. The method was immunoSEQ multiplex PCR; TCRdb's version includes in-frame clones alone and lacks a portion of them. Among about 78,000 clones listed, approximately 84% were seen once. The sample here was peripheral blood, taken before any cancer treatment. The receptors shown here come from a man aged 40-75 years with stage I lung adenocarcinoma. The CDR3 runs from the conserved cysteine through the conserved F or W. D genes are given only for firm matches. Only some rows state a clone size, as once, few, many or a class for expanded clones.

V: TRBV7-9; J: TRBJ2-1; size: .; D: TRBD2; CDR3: CASSLGLAGGREQFF; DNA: TGTGCCAGCAGCTTAGGACTAGCGGGAGGCCGGGAGCAGTTCTTC
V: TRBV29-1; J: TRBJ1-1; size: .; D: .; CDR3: CSVEEPLEAFF; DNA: TGCAGCGTTGAGGAACCGCTTGAAGCTTTCTTT
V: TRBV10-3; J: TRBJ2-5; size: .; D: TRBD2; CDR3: CAISESNSGGLKETQYF; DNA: TGTGCCATCAGTGAGAGTAATAGCGGGGGCCTAAAAGAGACCCAGTACTTC
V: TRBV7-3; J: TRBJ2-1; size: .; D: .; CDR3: CASSLKQGTYNEQFF; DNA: TGTGCCAGCAGCTTAAAACAGGGAACCTACAATGAGCAGTTCTTC
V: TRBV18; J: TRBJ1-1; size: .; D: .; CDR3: CASSPGTANTEAFF; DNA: TGTGCCAGCTCACCCGGGACGGCGAACACTGAAGCTTTCTTT
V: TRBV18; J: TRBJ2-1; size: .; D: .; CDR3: CASSGIERDNEQFF; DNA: TGTGCCAGCTCTGGGATTGAGCGGGACAATGAGCAGTTCTTC
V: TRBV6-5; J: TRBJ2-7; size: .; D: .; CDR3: CASSSRGSGKMYEQYF; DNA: TGTGCCAGCAGTTCCCGGGGAAGCGGTAAGATGTACGAGCAGTACTTC
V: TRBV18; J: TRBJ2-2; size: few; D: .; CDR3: CASSPMRTGELFF; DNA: TGTGCCAGCTCACCAATGAGAACCGGGGAGCTGTTTTTT
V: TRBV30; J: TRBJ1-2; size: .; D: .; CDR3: CAWSKGVREDYGYTF; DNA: TGTGCCTGGAGTAAGGGGGTCCGGGAGGACTATGGCTACACCTTC
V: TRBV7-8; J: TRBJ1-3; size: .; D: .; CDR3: CASRPQGKGNTIYF; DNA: TGTGCCAGCAGACCCCAGGGGAAGGGAAACACCATATATTTT
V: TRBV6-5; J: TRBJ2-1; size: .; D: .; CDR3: CASSQGEEAYNEQFF; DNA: TGTGCCAGCAGCCAAGGGGAAGAGGCCTACAATGAGCAGTTCTTC
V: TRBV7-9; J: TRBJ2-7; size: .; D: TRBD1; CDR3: CASKPDRGLVEQYF; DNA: TGTGCCAGCAAACCGGACAGGGGTTTGGTCGAGCAGTACTTC
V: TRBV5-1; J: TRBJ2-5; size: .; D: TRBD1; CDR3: CASSFTGGERETQYF; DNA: TGCGCCAGCAGCTTTACAGGGGGCGAAAGGGAGACCCAGTACTTC
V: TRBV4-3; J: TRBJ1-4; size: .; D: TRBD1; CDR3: CASSQAWGQGNEKLFF; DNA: TGCGCCAGCAGCCAAGCGTGGGGACAGGGAAATGAAAAACTGTTTTTT
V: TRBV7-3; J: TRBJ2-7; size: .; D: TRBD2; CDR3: CASSLASGAYEQYF; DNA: TGTGCCAGCAGCTTGGCTAGCGGGGCCTACGAGCAGTACTTC
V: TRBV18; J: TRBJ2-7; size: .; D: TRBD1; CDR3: CASSTTTGGYEQYF; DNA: TGTGCCAGCTCAACTACCACAGGGGGCTACGAGCAGTACTTC
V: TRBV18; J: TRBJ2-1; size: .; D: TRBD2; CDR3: CASSQYLPGTSDYNEQFF; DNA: TGTGCCAGCTCACAGTACCTTCCCGGGACTAGCGACTACAATGAGCAGTTCTTC
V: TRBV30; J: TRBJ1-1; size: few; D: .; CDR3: CAWSVPRQVNTEAFF; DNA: TGTGCCTGGAGTGTACCCCGGCAGGTGAACACTGAAGCTTTCTTT
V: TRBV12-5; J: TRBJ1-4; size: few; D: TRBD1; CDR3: CASGLQGVSEKLFF; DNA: TGTGCTAGTGGACTCCAGGGGGTTAGTGAAAAACTGTTTTTT
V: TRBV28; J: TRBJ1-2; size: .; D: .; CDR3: CASSLWDSSNYGYTF; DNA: TGTGCCAGCAGTTTATGGGACTCCTCTAACTATGGCTACACCTTC
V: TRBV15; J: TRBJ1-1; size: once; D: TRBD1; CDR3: CATSPLGQAVDGDTEAFF; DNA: TGTGCCACCAGCCCCTTAGGACAGGCCGTTGATGGGGACACTGAAGCTTTCTTT
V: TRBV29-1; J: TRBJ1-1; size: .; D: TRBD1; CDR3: CSAGTGLNTEAFF; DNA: TGCAGCGCCGGGACAGGGTTGAACACTGAAGCTTTCTTT
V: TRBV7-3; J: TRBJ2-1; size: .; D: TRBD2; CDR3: CASSMRGRDWEEQFF; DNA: TGTGCCAGCTCAATGCGGGGGAGGGATTGGGAAGAGCAGTTCTTC
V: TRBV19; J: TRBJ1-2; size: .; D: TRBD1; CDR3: CASSIGRDRVNYGYTF; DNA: TGTGCCAGTAGTATAGGCCGGGACAGAGTGAACTATGGCTACACCTTC
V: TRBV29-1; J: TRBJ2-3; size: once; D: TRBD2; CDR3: CSVRELAGGSDTQYF; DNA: TGCAGCGTCCGAGAACTAGCGGGGGGATCAGATACGCAGTATTTT
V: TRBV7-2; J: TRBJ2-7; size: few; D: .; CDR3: CASSPARGRPYEQYF; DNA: TGTGCCAGCAGCCCTGCCCGGGGCCGCCCCTACGAGCAGTACTTC
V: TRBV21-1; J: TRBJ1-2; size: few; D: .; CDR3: CASSKVGAGTAIGYTF; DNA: .
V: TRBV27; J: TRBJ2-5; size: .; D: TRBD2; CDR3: CASIGEGQETQYF; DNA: TGTGCCAGCATTGGGGAGGGCCAAGAGACCCAGTACTTC
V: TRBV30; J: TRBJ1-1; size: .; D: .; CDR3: CAWSGSPKGRNTEAFF; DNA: TGTGCCTGGAGCGGGTCTCCAAAAGGTAGGAACACTGAAGCTTTCTTT
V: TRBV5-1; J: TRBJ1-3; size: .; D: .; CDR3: CASSVGAGDGNTIYF; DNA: TGCGCCAGCAGTGTGGGGGCTGGGGACGGAAACACCATATATTTT
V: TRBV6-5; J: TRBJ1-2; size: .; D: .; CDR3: CASSGGGGDNYGYTF; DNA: TGTGCCAGCAGTGGTGGAGGGGGTGATAACTATGGCTACACCTTC
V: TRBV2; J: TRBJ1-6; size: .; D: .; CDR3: CASSVTLYNSPLHF; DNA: TGTGCCAGCAGTGTGACACTCTATAATTCACCCCTCCACTTT
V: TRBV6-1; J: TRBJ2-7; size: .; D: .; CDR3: CASSKLYEQYF; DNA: TGTGCCAGCAGTAAGCTCTACGAGCAGTACTTC
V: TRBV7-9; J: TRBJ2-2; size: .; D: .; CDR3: CASSLRGYGELFF; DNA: TGTGCCAGCAGCTTAAGAGGGTACGGGGAGCTGTTTTTT
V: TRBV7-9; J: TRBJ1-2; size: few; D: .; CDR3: CASSLESNYGYTF; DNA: TGTGCCAGCAGCTTAGAATCTAACTATGGCTACACCTTC
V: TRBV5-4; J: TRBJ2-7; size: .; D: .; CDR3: CASSLGRAAYEQYF; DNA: TGTGCCAGCAGCTTGGGGCGGGCCGCCTACGAGCAGTACTTC
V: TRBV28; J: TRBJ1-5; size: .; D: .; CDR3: CASSVREYSNQPQHF; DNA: TGTGCCAGCAGTGTCCGGGAATATAGCAATCAGCCCCAGCATTTT
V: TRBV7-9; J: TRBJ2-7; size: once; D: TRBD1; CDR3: CASREDGTGGSYEQYF; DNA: TGTGCCAGCAGAGAGGATGGGACAGGGGGATCCTACGAGCAGTACTTC
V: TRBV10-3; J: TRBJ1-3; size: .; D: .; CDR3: CAISDLQMGNTIYF; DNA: TGTGCCATCAGTGATTTGCAGATGGGAAACACCATATATTTT
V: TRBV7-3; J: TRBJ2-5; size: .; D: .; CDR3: CASSFSGQETQYF; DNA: TGTGCCAGCAGCTTTTCCGGCCAAGAGACCCAGTACTTC
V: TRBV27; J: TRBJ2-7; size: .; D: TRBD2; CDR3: CASTPGLADKSYEQYF; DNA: TGTGCCAGCACCCCGGGACTAGCGGATAAATCCTACGAGCAGTACTTC
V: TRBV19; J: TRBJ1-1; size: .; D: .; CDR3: CASSPGGLGTEAFF; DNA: TGTGCCAGTAGTCCGGGGGGCTTGGGCACTGAAGCTTTCTTT
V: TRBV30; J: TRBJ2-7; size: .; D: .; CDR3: CAWSATEEQYF; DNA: TGTGCCTGGAGTGCGACGGAAGAGCAGTACTTC
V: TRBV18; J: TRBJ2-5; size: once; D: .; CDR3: CASSPGQETQYF; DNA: TGTGCCAGCTCACCAGGCCAAGAGACCCAGTACTTC
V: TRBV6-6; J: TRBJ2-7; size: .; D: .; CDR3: CASSLGRGEQYF; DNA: TGTGCCAGCAGTCTTGGCCGCGGGGAGCAGTACTTC
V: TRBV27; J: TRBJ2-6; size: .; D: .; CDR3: CASKRESGANVLTF; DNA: TGTGCCAGCAAAAGAGAGTCTGGGGCCAACGTCCTGACTTTC
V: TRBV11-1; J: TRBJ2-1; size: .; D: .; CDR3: CASSSRLSSYNEQFF; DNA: TGTGCCAGCAGCTCCCGGTTGAGCTCCTACAATGAGCAGTTCTTC
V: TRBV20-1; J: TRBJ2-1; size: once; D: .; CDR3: CSALDENEQFF; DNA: TGCAGTGCTCTTGATGAGAATGAGCAGTTCTTC
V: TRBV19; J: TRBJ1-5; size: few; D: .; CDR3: CASSPQWDQPQHF; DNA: TGTGCCAGTAGTCCCCAGTGGGATCAGCCCCAGCATTTT
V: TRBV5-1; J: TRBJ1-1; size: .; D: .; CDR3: CASSLTGPGTEAFF; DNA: TGCGCCAGCAGCCTGACAGGTCCAGGCACTGAAGCTTTCTTT
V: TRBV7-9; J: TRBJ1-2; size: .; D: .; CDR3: CASSLSGGVIYGYTF; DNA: TGTGCCAGCAGCTTATCCGGGGGCGTCATCTATGGCTACACCTTC
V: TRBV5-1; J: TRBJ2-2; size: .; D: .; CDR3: CASSGGANTGELFF; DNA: TGCGCCAGCAGCGGGGGGGCCAACACCGGGGAGCTGTTTTTT
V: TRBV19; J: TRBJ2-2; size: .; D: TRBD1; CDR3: CASSISPGQTGSGELFF; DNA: TGTGCCAGTAGTATTTCACCGGGACAGACAGGTAGCGGGGAGCTGTTTTTT
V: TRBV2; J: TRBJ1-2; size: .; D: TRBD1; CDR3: CASRQGAPYGYTF; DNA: TGTGCCAGCAGACAGGGGGCCCCCTATGGCTACACCTTC